A single sample gave rise to the 20 T cell receptor beta chains below, sequenced in a study of cytomegalovirus exposure and HLA in healthy donors. 13 Jbeta primers and 60 Vbeta primers were used for the PCR. The assay was immunoSEQ multiplex PCR, and TCRdb's table has in-frame clones only and misses some. The sample records more than 150,000 clones, 65% to 85% being singletons. The sequenced sample consisted of PBMCs. All receptors come from a man in his fifties or sixties in good health and CMV-seropositive.

This chain links TRBV5-1 with TRBJ1-4; 9 nucleotides line up with TRBD1. The junction had 6 bases not matched to a gene; V was cut back by 4 bases and J by 8 bases. Germline V gene data show CDR1 as SGHRS and CDR2 as YFSETQ. The CDR3 spans 14 residues. The CDR3 bases are TGCGCCAGCAGCGGACGCACAGGGGGCGAAAAACTGTTTTTT. Encoded protein: CASSGRTGGEKLFF.

The chain combines TRBV2 with TRBJ1-2; D possibly corresponds to TRBD1 (5 bases). The CDR3 is 14 residues long. Germline V gives CDR1 SNHLY, CDR2 FYNNEI. V was cut by 8 bases and J by 6 bases, with 19 bases left in between. The CDR3 loop reads CASLAKGSHHGYTF. DNA of the CDR3: TGTGCCAGCCTAGCGAAGGGGAGTCACCATGGCTACACCTTC.

The J gene is TRBJ2-1, the V gene TRBV27, with 7 bases identical to TRBD1. The CDR3 covers 15 residues. Unmatched junction bases numbered 7, after V lost 5 bases and J lost 3 bases. Germline V gene sequence: CDR1 MNHEY, CDR2 SMNVEV (reference sequence). CDR3 residues: CASSLPGDSYNEQFF. CDR3 sequence (DNA): TGTGCCAGCAGTCTACCTGGGGACAGCTACAATGAGCAGTTCTTC.

The rearrangement links TRBV5-1 to TRBJ1-6; the match to TRBD1 covers 7 bases. There are 15 residues in the CDR3. V was clipped by 2 bases and J by 6 bases; unmatched bases: 5. In germline, CDR1 is SGHRS, CDR2 YFSETQ. CDR3 bases: TGCGCCAGCAGCTTCCGGGACAGCCTTAATTCACCCCTCCACTTT. Residues: CASSFRDSLNSPLHF.

The V and J genes are TRBV7-8 and TRBJ1-2; D is possibly TRBD1 (5 bases). Per germline, CDR1 SGHVS and CDR2 FQNEAQ. The CDR3 is made up of 13 amino acids. With 5 bases removed from V and 6 bases from J, the gap between germline ends came to 13 bases. The CDR3 loop reads CASSPVRGNGYTF. CDR3 nucleotides: TGTGCCAGCAGCCCCGTGCGGGGGAATGGCTACACCTTC.

V is TRBV6-1 and J is TRBJ1-5, with a possible D match to TRBD1 (5 bases). Trimming left V 7 bases short and J 9 bases short, with 16 bases between. Germline V CDR1 and CDR2: MNHNS, SASEGT. This CDR3 has 13 amino acids. Here the CDR3 reads CASTWTPLGPQHF. The CDR3 nucleotides are TGTGCCAGCACCTGGACACCCTTGGGGCCCCAGCATTTT.

V and J are TRBV7-8 and TRBJ2-6; perhaps TRBD1 as D (6 bases). The CDR3 has 16 residues. V lost 5 bases, J lost 0 bases, and 11 bases lay in between. Germline CDR1 SGHVS, CDR2 FQNEAQ. As DNA, the CDR3 is TGTGCCAGCAGCCGTGGACAGCCCTCTGGGGCCAACGTCCTGACTTTC. This gives the protein CASSRGQPSGANVLTF.

This clone was recorded once. The chain joins TRBV5-1 to TRBJ1-4; D is perhaps TRBD1 (6 bases). This CDR3 contains 14 residues. V lost 0 bases and J lost 6, with 9 bases in between. CDR1 is SGHRS and CDR2 is YFSETQ in the germline V gene. Here the CDR3 DNA reads TGCGCCAGCAGCTTGGGACAGGTGGATGAAAAACTGTTTTTT. It encodes CASSLGQVDEKLFF.

V usage is TRBV28 and J usage is TRBJ2-1, with 13 bases fitting TRBD2. Germline CDR1 reads MDHEN; CDR2 reads SYDVKM. Trimming cost V 6 bases and J 5 bases; bases outside gene matches: 7. The CDR3 extends over 16 amino acids. The chain's CDR3 is CASSLTGLAGNNEQFF. CDR3 nucleotides: TGTGCCAGCAGCCTGACGGGACTAGCGGGAAACAATGAGCAGTTCTTC.

This rearrangement joins TRBV7-9 to TRBJ1-4, with 7 bases identical to TRBD1. Germline CDR1 reads SEHNR; CDR2 reads FQNEAQ (reference sequence). CDR3 size: 17 residues. V shed 4 bases, J shed 3 bases, and the junction held 11 bases outside the gene matches. In nucleotides, the CDR3 is TGTGCCAGCAGCTCTTCCTTACAGGGGACGGCTAATGAAAAACTGTTTTTT. This codes for CASSSSLQGTANEKLFF. Looking up the rest from reference TRBV7-9 and TRBJ1-4 gives the full variable domain: DTGVSQNPRHKITKRGQNVTFRCDPISEHNRLYWYRQTLGQGPEFLTYFQNEAQLEKSRLLSDRFSAERPKGSFSTLEIQRTEQGDSAMYLCASSSSLQGTANEKLFFGSGTQLSVL.

The J gene is TRBJ1-5, the V gene TRBV7-9, with unresolved D. This CDR3 comprises 15 residues. V lost 2 bases and J lost 4, with 12 bases in between. Germline-derived CDR1 and CDR2 are SEHNR and FQNEAQ (reference sequence). As DNA, the CDR3 is TGTGCCAGCAGCTTACGCCGCGGGTATAATCAGCCCCAGCATTTT. This sequence encodes CASSLRRGYNQPQHF.

This clone was counted once. This chain uses TRBV10-3 with TRBJ1-2; D ambiguous. V dropped 4 bases and J dropped 4 bases, with 10 bases sitting between them. The CDR3 spans 13 residues. Germline assignment: CDR1 ENHRY and CDR2 SYGVKD. The CDR3 coding sequence is TGTGCCATCAGTGGTTCGGAGGTCTATGGCTACACCTTC. As protein: CAISGSEVYGYTF.

The chain employs TRBV19 and TRBJ1-5, with 8 positions matching TRBD1. The CDR3 is 15 amino acids. Germline trimming cut 6 bases from V and 4 bases from J; bases unmatched to any gene: 8. CDR1 and CDR2 from the germline V gene are LNHDA and SQIVND (reference sequence). CDR3 sequence: CASSRTGTFNQPQHF. CDR3 nucleotide sequence: TGTGCCAGTAGCCGGACAGGGACGTTTAATCAGCCCCAGCATTTT.

The chain carries TRBV15 and TRBJ2-7; a possible D gene is TRBD1 (6 bases). V was pared by 0 bases and J by 3 bases, with 15 bases between. Germline V gene lookup returns CDR1 LNHNV and CDR2 YYDKDF (reference sequence). The CDR3 is made up of 16 amino acids. The CDR3 nucleotides read TGTGCCACCAGCAGAGACTTCACAGGGATTCTCTACGAGCAGTACTTC. It encodes CATSRDFTGILYEQYF.

The chain employs TRBV25-1 and TRBJ2-1, with D perhaps matching TRBD1 (6 bases). This CDR3 has 13 amino acids. Germline V gives CDR1 MGHDK, CDR2 SYGVNS. The V gene lost 8 bases and the J gene lost 5 bases, with 13 bases spanning the gap. CDR3 DNA sequence: TGTGCCAGCGGGGGCCCCGGGAACAATGAGCAGTTCTTC. Protein product: CASGGPGNNEQFF.

This clone was detected once. V gene TRBV28 combines with J gene TRBJ1-6; 9 nucleotides line up with TRBD1. In germline, CDR1 is MDHEN, CDR2 SYDVKM. This CDR3 is 15 amino acids long. After removal of 6 bases from V and 3 bases from J, the junction contained 3 bases not matched to a gene. The CDR3 DNA is TGTGCCAGCAGCGCGACAGGGGGCTATAATTCACCCCTCCACTTT. Translating gives CASSATGGYNSPLHF. Based on the CDR3 plus reference TRBV28 and TRBJ1-6, the full variable domain is DVKVTQSSRYLVKRTGEKVFLECVQDMDHENMFWYRQDPGLGLRLIYFSYDVKMKEKGDIPEGYSVSREKKERFSLILESASTNQTSMYLCASSATGGYNSPLHFGNGTRLTVT.

The chain is built from TRBV28 and TRBJ2-3; 8 bases are a match to TRBD2. From germline, CDR1 is MDHEN and CDR2 SYDVKM. The CDR3 is 20 amino acids. V shed 6 bases and J 1 base; nucleotides not matched to a gene: 21. CDR3 in DNA: TGTGCCAGCAGAGGAGGATTTGCGGGAGGAGCCCCACTACGCACAGATACGCAGTATTTT. It specifies CASRGGFAGGAPLRTDTQYF.

The chain couples TRBV15 to TRBJ1-5; weak D call: TRBD1 (6 bases). Trimming took 4 bases from V and 5 from J, leaving 15 bases between them. Germline V CDR1 and CDR2: LNHNV, YYDKDF (reference sequence). CDR3 length: 15 residues. The CDR3 protein is CATSNYKGGHQPQHF. DNA of the CDR3: TGTGCCACCAGCAACTACAAGGGGGGGCATCAGCCCCAGCATTTT.

The rearrangement links TRBV5-1 to TRBJ2-2; D is possibly TRBD2 (6 bases). There are 16 residues in the CDR3. Deletions cut 3 bases from V and 4 bases from J, with 16 bases between. Germline-derived CDR1 and CDR2 are SGHRS and YFSETQ. CDR3 loop: CASSSSSAQTTGELFF. The CDR3 bases are TGCGCCAGCAGCTCATCTAGCGCCCAAACCACCGGGGAGCTGTTTTTT. Together with reference TRBV5-1 and TRBJ2-2, the CDR3 gives the full variable domain: KAGVTQTPRYLIKTRGQQVTLSCSPISGHRSVSWYQQTPGQGLQFLFEYFSETQRNKGNFPGRFSGRQFSNSRSEMNVSTLELGDSALYLCASSSSSAQTTGELFFGEGSRLTVL.

The rearrangement uses TRBV28 and TRBJ2-6, with TRBD1 matching 10 bases. The CDR3 runs to 16 residues. Losses at the gene ends were 6 bases for V and 5 bases for J; bases not matched to a gene: 7. Looked up from germline, CDR1 is MDHEN and CDR2 is SYDVKM. The CDR3 loop reads CASRSGQGTRANVLTF. CDR3 bases: TGTGCCAGCAGATCGGGACAGGGGACTAGGGCCAACGTCCTGACTTTC.